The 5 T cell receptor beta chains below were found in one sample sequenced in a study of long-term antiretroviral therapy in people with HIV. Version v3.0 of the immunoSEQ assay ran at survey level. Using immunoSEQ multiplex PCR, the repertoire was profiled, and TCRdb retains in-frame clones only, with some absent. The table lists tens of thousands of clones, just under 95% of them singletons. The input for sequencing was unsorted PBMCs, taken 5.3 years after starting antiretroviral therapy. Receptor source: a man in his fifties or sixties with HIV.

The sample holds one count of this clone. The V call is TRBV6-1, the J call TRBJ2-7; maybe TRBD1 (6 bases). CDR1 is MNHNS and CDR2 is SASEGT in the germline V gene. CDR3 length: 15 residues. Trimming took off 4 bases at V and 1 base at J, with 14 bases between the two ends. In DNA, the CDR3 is TGTGCCAGCAGTGGCCGGGACACTGGTTCCTACGAGCAGTACTTC. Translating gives CASSGRDTGSYEQYF.

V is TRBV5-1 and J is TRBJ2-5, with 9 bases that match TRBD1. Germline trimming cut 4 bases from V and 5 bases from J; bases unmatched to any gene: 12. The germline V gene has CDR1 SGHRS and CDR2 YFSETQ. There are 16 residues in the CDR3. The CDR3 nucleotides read TGCGCCAGCAGCCCTCGGACAGCCGGACAGGGGGAGACCCAGTACTTC. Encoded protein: CASSPRTAGQGETQYF.

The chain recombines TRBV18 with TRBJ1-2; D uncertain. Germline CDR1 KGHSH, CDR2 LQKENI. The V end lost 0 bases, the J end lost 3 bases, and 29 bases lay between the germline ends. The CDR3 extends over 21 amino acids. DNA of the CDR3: TGTGCCAGCTCACCACCGAAACCCGGTGGCGGAGCAAGGTTTCGGGACTATGGCTACACCTTC. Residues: CASSPPKPGGGARFRDYGYTF.

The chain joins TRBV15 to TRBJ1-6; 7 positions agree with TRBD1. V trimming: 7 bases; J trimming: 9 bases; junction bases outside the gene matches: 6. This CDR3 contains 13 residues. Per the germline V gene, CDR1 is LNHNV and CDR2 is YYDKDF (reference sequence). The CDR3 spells CATNRGRGSPLHF. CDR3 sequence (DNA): TGTGCCACCAACAGGGGAAGAGGTTCACCCCTCCACTTT.

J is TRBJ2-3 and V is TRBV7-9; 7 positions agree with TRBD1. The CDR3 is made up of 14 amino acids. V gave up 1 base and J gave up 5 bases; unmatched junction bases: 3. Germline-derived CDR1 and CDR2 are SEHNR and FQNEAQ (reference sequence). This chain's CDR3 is CASSLEGGLDTQYF. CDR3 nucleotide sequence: TGTGCCAGCAGCTTAGAAGGGGGCCTAGATACGCAGTATTTT.